This TCR beta chain appears in the sequencing data of a study of CD8 T cells in ankylosing spondylitis. Study observations and caveats: A TCR beta motif of about eight highly homologous variants seemed to mark ankylosing spondylitis blood. Previously reported in reactive arthritis synovial fluid and blood were some of the motif variants. Relatively scarce in peripheral blood, disease-linked clones were CD8+.

Quantitative barcoded 5'-RACE was used to prepare TCR beta libraries. TCRdb redid the calling of the 5' RACE reads with MiXCR, one entry per CDR3 protein. The sample has about 230,000 distinct CDR3 sequences; under 8.5% are singletons. This clonotype appeared many times. Its specificity is not known. Material for sequencing was blood, either unsorted or a sorted T cell fraction (not recorded which). This TCR derives from a female donor with ankylosing spondylitis or in good health (not recorded which).

The CDR3 protein is CASSLEWDSYNEQFF. For the CDR3, the DNA is TGTGCCAGCAGCTTAGAATGGGACAGCTACAATGAGCAGTTCTTC. This chain links TRBV7-2 with TRBJ2-1, with TRBD1 matching 7 bases. Germline trimming cut 1 base from V and 3 bases from J; bases unmatched to any gene: 3. Germline V gives CDR1 SGHTA, CDR2 FQGNSA. The CDR3 loop spans 15 amino acids. The whole variable domain, filled in from reference TRBV7-2 and TRBJ2-1, reads GAGVSQSPSNKVTEKGKDVELRCDPISGHTALYWYRQSLGQGLEFLIYFQGNSAPDKSGLPSDRFSAERTGGSVSTLTIQRTQQEDSAVYLCASSLEWDSYNEQFFGPGTRLTVL.